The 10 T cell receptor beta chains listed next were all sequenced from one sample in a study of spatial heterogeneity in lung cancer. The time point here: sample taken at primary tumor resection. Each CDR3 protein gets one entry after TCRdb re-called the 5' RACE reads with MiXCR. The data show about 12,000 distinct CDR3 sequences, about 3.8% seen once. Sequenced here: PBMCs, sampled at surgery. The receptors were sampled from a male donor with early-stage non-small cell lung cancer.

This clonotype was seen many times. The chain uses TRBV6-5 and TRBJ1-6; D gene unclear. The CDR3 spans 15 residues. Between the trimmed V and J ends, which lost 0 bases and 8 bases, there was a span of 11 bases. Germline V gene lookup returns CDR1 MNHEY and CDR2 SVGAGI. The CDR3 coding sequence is TGTGCCAGCAGTTACTCGAGTCTTCACGATTCACCCCTCCACTTT. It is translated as CASSYSSLHDSPLHF.

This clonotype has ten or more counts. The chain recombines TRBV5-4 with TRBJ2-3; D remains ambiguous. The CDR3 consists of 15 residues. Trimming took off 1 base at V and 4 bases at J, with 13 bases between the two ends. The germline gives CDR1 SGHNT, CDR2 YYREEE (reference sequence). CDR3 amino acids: CASSLPASSSDTQYF. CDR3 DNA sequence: TGTGCCAGCAGCTTGCCCGCTAGTAGTTCAGATACGCAGTATTTT.

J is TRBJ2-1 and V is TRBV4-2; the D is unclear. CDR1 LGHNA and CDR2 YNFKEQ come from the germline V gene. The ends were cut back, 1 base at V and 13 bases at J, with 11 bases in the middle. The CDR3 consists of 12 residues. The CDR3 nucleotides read TGTGCCAGCAGCCAAGCCGGACGCGAACAGTTCTTC. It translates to CASSQAGREQFF.

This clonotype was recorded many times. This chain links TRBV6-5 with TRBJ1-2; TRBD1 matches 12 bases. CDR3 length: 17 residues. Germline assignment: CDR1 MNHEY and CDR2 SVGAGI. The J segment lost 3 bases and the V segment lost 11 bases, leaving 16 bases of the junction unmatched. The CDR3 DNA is TGTGCCTCTAGAAGGCGGGACAGGGGGCCGATGGACTATGGCTACACCTTC. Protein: CASRRRDRGPMDYGYTF.

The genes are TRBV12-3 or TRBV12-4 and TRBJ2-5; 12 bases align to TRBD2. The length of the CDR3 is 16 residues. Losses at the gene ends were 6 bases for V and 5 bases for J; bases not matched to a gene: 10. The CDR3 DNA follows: TGTGCCAGCAGCCCCCCGACTAGCGGGAGTATGGAGACCCAGTACTTC. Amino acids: CASSPPTSGSMETQYF.

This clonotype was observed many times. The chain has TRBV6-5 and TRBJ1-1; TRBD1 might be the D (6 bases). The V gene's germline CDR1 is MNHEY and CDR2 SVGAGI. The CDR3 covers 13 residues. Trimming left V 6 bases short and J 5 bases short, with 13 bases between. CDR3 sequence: CASRISGVTEAFF. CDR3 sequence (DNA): TGTGCCAGCAGAATTTCAGGGGTTACTGAAGCTTTCTTT.

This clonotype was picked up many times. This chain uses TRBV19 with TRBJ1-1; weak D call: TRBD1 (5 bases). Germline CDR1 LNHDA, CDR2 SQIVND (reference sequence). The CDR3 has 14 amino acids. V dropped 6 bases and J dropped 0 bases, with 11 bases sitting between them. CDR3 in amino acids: CASRRQILNTEAFF. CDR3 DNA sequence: TGTGCCAGTAGGAGACAGATATTGAACACTGAAGCTTTCTTT.

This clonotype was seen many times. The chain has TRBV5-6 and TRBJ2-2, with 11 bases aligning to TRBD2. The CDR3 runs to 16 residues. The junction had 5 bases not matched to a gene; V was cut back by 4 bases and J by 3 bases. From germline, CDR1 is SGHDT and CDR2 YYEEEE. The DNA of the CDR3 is TGTGCCAGCAGCCGTGGACTAGCGGGCCACACCGGGGAGCTGTTTTTT. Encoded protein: CASSRGLAGHTGELFF.

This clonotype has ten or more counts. Here the CDR3 reads CSAPRTDRGSPLHF. The CDR3 nucleotides read TGCAGTGCGCCGAGGACAGATAGAGGTTCACCCCTCCACTTT. This sequence joins TRBV20-1 and TRBJ1-6; D might be TRBD1 (6 bases). Looked up from germline, CDR1 is DFQATT and CDR2 is SNEGSKA (reference sequence). The CDR3 has 14 residues. With 6 bases removed from V and 9 bases from J, the gap between germline ends came to 18 bases.

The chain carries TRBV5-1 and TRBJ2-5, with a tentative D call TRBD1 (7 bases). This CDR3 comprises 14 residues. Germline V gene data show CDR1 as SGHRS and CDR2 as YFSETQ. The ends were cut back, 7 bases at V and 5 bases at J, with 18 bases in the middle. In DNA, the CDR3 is TGCGCCAGCGGGGGGACAGCCCAAGGGGAGACCCAGTACTTC. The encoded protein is CASGGTAQGETQYF.